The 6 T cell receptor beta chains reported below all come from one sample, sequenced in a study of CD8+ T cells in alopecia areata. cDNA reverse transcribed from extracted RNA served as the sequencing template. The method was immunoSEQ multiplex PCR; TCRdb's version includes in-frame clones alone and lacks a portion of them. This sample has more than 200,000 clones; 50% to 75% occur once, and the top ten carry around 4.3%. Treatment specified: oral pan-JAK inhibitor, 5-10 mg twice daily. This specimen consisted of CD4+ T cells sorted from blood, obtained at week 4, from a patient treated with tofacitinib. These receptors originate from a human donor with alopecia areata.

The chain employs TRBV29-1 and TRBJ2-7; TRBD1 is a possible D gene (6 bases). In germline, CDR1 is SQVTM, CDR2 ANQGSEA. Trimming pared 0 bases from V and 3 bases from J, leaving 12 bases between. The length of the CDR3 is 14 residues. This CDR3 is CSVEDLRGGYEQYF. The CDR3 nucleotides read TGCAGCGTTGAAGATCTTCGAGGGGGCTACGAGCAGTACTTC.

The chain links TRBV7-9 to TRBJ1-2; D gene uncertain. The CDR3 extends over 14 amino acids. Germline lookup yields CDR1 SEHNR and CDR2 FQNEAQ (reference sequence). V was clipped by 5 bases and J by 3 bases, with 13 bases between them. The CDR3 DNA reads TGTGCCAGCAGCCCAGACCCCCGGGACTATGGCTACACCTTC. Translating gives CASSPDPRDYGYTF.

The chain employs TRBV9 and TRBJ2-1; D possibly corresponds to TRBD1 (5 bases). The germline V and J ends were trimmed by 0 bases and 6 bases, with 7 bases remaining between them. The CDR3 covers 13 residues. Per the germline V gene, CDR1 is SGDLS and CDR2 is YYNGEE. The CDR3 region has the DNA TGTGCCAGCAGCGTAGGCAGGGCCAATGAGCAGTTCTTC. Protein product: CASSVGRANEQFF.

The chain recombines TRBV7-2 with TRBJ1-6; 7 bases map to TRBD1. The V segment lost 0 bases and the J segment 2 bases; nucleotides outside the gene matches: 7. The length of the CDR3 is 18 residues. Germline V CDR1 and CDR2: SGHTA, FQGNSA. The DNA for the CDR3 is TGTGCCAGCAGCTTAGCTACGAGGGGGCGCCCCTATAATTCACCCCTCCACTTT. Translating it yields CASSLATRGRPYNSPLHF. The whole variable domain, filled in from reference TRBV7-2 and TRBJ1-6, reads GAGVSQSPSNKVTEKGKDVELRCDPISGHTALYWYRQSLGQGLEFLIYFQGNSAPDKSGLPSDRFSAERTGGSVSTLTIQRTQQEDSAVYLCASSLATRGRPYNSPLHFGNGTRLTVT.

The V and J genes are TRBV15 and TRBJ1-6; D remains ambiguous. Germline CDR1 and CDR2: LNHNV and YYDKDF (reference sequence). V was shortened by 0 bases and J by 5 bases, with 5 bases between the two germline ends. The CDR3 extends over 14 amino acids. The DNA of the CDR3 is TGTGCCACCAGCAGAGAACACAATAATTCACCCCTCCACTTT. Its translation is CATSREHNNSPLHF.

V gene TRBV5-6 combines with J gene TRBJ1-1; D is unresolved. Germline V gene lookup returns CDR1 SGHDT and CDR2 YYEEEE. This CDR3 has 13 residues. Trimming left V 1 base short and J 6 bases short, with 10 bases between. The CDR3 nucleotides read TGTGCCAGCAGCTTGAGACTGCGGGCTGAAGCTTTCTTT. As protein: CASSLRLRAEAFF.